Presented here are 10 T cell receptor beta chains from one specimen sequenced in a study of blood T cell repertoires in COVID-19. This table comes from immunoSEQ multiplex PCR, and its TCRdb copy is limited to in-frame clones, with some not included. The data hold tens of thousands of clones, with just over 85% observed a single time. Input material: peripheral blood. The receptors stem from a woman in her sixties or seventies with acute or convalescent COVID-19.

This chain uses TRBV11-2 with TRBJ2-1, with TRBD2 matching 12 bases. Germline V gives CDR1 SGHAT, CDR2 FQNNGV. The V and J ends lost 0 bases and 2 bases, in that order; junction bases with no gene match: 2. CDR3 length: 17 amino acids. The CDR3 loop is CASSLEASGGAYNEQFF. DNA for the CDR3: TGTGCCAGCAGCTTAGAGGCTAGCGGGGGGGCCTACAATGAGCAGTTCTTC.

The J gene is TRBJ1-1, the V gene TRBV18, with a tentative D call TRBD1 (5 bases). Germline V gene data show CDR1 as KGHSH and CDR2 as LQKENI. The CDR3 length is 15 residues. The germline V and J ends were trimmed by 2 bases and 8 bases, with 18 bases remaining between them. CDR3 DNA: TGTGCCAGCTCACCAGCAATGGCCCGAGCAGGGGAAGCTTTCTTT. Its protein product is CASSPAMARAGEAFF.

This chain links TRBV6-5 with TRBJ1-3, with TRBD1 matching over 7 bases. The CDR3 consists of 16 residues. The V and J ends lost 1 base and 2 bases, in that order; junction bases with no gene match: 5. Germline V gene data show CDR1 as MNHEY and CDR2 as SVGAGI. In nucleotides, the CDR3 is TGTGCCAGCAGTTACTTGCCCACAGGGGCTGGAAACACCATATATTTT. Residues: CASSYLPTGAGNTIYF.

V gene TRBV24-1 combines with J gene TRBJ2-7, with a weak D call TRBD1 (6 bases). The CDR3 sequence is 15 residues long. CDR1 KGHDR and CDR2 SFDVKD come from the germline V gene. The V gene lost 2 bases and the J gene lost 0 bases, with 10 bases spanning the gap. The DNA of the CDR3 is TGTGCCACCAGTGATTCGGACAGACCCTCCTACGAGCAGTACTTC. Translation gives CATSDSDRPSYEQYF.

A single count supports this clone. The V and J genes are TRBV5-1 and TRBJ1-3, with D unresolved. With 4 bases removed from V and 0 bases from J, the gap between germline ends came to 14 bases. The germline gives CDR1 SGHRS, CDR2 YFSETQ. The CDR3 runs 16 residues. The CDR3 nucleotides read TGCGCCAGCAGCCCCGGTCAGGCTACCTCTGGAAACACCATATATTTT. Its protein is CASSPGQATSGNTIYF.

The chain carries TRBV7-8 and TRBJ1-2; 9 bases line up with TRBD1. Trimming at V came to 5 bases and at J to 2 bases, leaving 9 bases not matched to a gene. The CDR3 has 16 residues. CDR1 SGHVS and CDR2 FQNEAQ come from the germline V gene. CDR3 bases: TGTGCCAGCAGCGGTACAGGGGGCGGGAAAAACTATGGCTACACCTTC. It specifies CASSGTGGGKNYGYTF.

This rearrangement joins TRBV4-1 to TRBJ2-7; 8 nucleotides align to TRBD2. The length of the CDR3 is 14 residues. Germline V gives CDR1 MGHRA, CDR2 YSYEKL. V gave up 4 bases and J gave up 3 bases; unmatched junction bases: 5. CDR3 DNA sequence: TGCGCCAGCAGCCGGGGGCTAGCGGGCTACGAGCAGTACTTC. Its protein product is CASSRGLAGYEQYF.

CDR3 in DNA: TGTGCCAGCAGCCCAGGTAGACAGGGAAGGAACACTGAAGCTTTCTTT. It translates to CASSPGRQGRNTEAFF. This chain joins TRBV28 and TRBJ1-1; 7 nucleotides agree with TRBD1. This CDR3 has 16 residues. Losses at the gene ends were 6 bases for V and 1 base for J; bases not matched to a gene: 11. Germline lookup yields CDR1 MDHEN and CDR2 SYDVKM.

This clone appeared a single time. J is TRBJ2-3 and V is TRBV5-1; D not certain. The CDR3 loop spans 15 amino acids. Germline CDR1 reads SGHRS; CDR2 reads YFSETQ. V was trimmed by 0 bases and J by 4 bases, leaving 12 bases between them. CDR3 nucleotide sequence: TGCGCCAGCAGCTTGGGGCCAAGCAGCGCAGATACGCAGTATTTT. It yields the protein CASSLGPSSADTQYF.

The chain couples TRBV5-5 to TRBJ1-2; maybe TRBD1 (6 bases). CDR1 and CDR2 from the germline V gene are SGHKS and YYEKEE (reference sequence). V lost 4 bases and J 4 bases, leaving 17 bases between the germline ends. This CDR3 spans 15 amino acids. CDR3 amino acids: CASSPNLDSSYGYTF. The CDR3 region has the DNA TGTGCCAGCAGCCCGAATTTGGACAGCAGCTATGGCTACACCTTC. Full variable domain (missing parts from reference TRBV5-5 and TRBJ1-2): DAGVTQSPTHLIKTRGQQVTLRCSPISGHKSVSWYQQVLGQGPQFIFQYYEKEERGRGNFPDRFSARQFPNYSSELNVNALLLGDSALYLCASSPNLDSSYGYTFGSGTRLTVV.